This T cell receptor (beta chain) stems from a study of spatial heterogeneity in lung cancer. At the level of the study: Any follow-up PBMC samples that were available went on to be sequenced, and the median time to follow-up was around 25 months after resection.

The CDR3 spans 15 residues. Germline CDR1 SGHTA, CDR2 FQGNSA. With 0 bases clipped from V and 7 bases from J, the junction kept 5 bases outside the gene matches. TCRdb recomputed calls from the 5' RACE reads with MiXCR, one row per CDR3 protein. The table records 51,000 or so distinct CDR3 sequences, less than 9.5% of them present only once. The sample's time point: blood at routine non-recurrence follow-up after resection. Sequencing was performed on whole RNA extracted from tumor and nontumor lung tissue, or from frozen PBMC, and the material was left unsorted. The clonotype comes from a female donor with early-stage non-small cell lung cancer. The material sequenced was PBMCs, taken at follow-up. This chain links TRBV7-2 with TRBJ2-1; 8 bases align to TRBD1. CDR3 bases: TGTGCCAGCAGCTTAGCGTGGACAGGGACAAATGAGCAGTTCTTC. Translated: CASSLAWTGTNEQFF. Using reference TRBV7-2 and TRBJ2-1 for the parts outside the CDR3, the full variable domain is GAGVSQSPSNKVTEKGKDVELRCDPISGHTALYWYRQSLGQGLEFLIYFQGNSAPDKSGLPSDRFSAERTGGSVSTLTIQRTQQEDSAVYLCASSLAWTGTNEQFFGPGTRLTVL.